Listed below are T cell receptor beta chains from one sample, sequenced in a study of T cell responses to AZD1222 COVID-19 vaccine. Method: immunoSEQ multiplex PCR; TCRdb's copy keeps in-frame clones and lacks some. The table has 90,000 to 150,000 clones, around 88% seen once. Specimen: peripheral blood, collected on day 0 of AZD1222 vaccination. The receptor source for this set is an adult in good health. Both conserved end residues are part of each CDR3. A D gene is named only where the DNA matches it firmly. Expanded clones get a size class; other rows say once, few or many, or leave the size out.

V gene: TRBV27; D gene: TRBD2; J gene: TRBJ2-5; clone size: once; CDR3 DNA: TGTGCCAGCAGAGGGACTAACCAAGAGACCCAGTACTTC; CDR3 protein: CASRGTNQETQYF
V gene: TRBV7-2; D gene: TRBD2; J gene: TRBJ2-1; clone size: -; CDR3 DNA: TGTGCCAGCAGCTTAGTTGGAGAGCGGGGGTACAATGAGCAGTTCTTC; CDR3 protein: CASSLVGERGYNEQFF
V gene: TRBV5-4; D gene: TRBD2; J gene: TRBJ2-2; clone size: -; CDR3 DNA: TGTGCCAGCAGCAGTGGACTAGCGGGGGGGCGGACCGGGGAGCTGTTTTTT; CDR3 protein: CASSSGLAGGRTGELFF
V gene: TRBV9; D gene: -; J gene: TRBJ1-6; clone size: -; CDR3 DNA: TGTGCCAGCAGCGTCGGCGGGGATAGGTACTCACCCCTCCACTTT; CDR3 protein: CASSVGGDRYSPLHF
V gene: TRBV19; D gene: -; J gene: TRBJ1-2; clone size: -; CDR3 DNA: TGTGCCACCCTGGACTATGGCTACACCTTC; CDR3 protein: CATLDYGYTF
V gene: TRBV7-2; D gene: -; J gene: TRBJ2-7; clone size: medium-sized; CDR3 DNA: TGTGCCAGCGCTTGGGGTACACTTTCCTACGAGCAGTACTTC; CDR3 protein: CASAWGTLSYEQYF
V gene: TRBV7-6; D gene: TRBD1; J gene: TRBJ1-4; clone size: -; CDR3 DNA: TGTGCCAGCAGCTTAGGGGGACAGGGATACGAAAAACTGTTTTTT; CDR3 protein: CASSLGGQGYEKLFF
V gene: TRBV5-1; D gene: TRBD2; J gene: TRBJ2-1; clone size: -; CDR3 DNA: TGCGCCAGCAGCTCAACTAGCGGGGGGGCCCGGCAGTTCTTC; CDR3 protein: CASSSTSGGARQFF
V gene: TRBV4-2; D gene: -; J gene: TRBJ2-5; clone size: -; CDR3 DNA: TGTGCCAGCAGCCAAGATGGAGGGGGATTGGAGACCCAGTACTTC; CDR3 protein: CASSQDGGGLETQYF
V gene: TRBV10-3; D gene: TRBD2; J gene: TRBJ2-3; clone size: -; CDR3 DNA: TGTGCCATCAGTGAGGACCCCAATTGGACTAGCCTGCCGGATACGCAGTATTTT; CDR3 protein: CAISEDPNWTSLPDTQYF
V gene: TRBV28; D gene: -; J gene: TRBJ1-2; clone size: -; CDR3 DNA: TGTGCCAGCAGTTTCGACTTCTCCTACGGCTACACCTTC; CDR3 protein: CASSFDFSYGYTF
V gene: TRBV5-6; D gene: TRBD1; J gene: TRBJ1-2; clone size: -; CDR3 DNA: TGTGCCAGCAGGTCCGGGACAGGGGATCACTATGGCTACACCTTC; CDR3 protein: CASRSGTGDHYGYTF
V gene: TRBV11-3; D gene: -; J gene: TRBJ2-5; clone size: medium-sized; CDR3 DNA: TGTGCCAGCAGCCCGCGGCACCAAGAGACCCAGTACTTC; CDR3 protein: CASSPRHQETQYF
V gene: TRBV6-4; D gene: TRBD2; J gene: TRBJ2-2; clone size: -; CDR3 DNA: TGTGCCAGCAGTAGCGGGGACACCGGGGAGCTGTTTTTT; CDR3 protein: CASSSGDTGELFF
V gene: TRBV6-5; D gene: TRBD1; J gene: TRBJ1-4; clone size: few; CDR3 DNA: TGTGCCAGCAGCCCCGGGACAGGGGTCAAGGGGCTGTTTTTT; CDR3 protein: CASSPGTGVKGLFF
V gene: TRBV5-4; D gene: TRBD1; J gene: TRBJ1-1; clone size: -; CDR3 DNA: TGTGCCAGCAGCAGGGGACAGCAGAACACTGAAGCTTTCTTT; CDR3 protein: CASSRGQQNTEAFF
V gene: TRBV15; D gene: -; J gene: TRBJ1-1; clone size: -; CDR3 DNA: TGTGCCACCAGCAGAGATGGGGGTGAAGCTTTCTTT; CDR3 protein: CATSRDGGEAFF
V gene: TRBV4-3; D gene: TRBD1; J gene: TRBJ1-4; clone size: -; CDR3 DNA: TGCGCCAGCAGCCAAGATCTAGGGACAGCCGTGTTTTTT; CDR3 protein: CASSQDLGTAVFF
V gene: TRBV27; D gene: -; J gene: TRBJ2-7; clone size: -; CDR3 DNA: TGTGCCAGCAGTTTAAGGCAGGACTACGAGCAGTACTTC; CDR3 protein: CASSLRQDYEQYF
V gene: TRBV7-2; D gene: -; J gene: TRBJ2-1; clone size: -; CDR3 DNA: TGTGCCAGCAGCGAAAACCGGGACACCTCCTACAATGAGCAGTTCTTC; CDR3 protein: CASSENRDTSYNEQFF
V gene: TRBV11-2; D gene: TRBD2; J gene: TRBJ2-7; clone size: -; CDR3 DNA: TGTGCCAGCAGCTTAGTAACGGGGGGTTACGAGCAGTACTTC; CDR3 protein: CASSLVTGGYEQYF
V gene: TRBV2; D gene: TRBD1; J gene: TRBJ2-1; clone size: once; CDR3 DNA: TGTGCCAGCAGGGGGACAGTCTACAATGAGCAGTTCTTC; CDR3 protein: CASRGTVYNEQFF
V gene: TRBV6-5; D gene: TRBD1; J gene: TRBJ2-7; clone size: -; CDR3 DNA: TGTGCCAGCAAGGACAGGGGGTCTTTGGGTTACGAGCAGTACTTC; CDR3 protein: CASKDRGSLGYEQYF
V gene: TRBV4-2; D gene: -; J gene: TRBJ1-5; clone size: once; CDR3 DNA: TGTGCCAGCAGCCAAGAGTCAGGTTATAGCAATCAGCCCCAGCATTTT; CDR3 protein: CASSQESGYSNQPQHF
V gene: TRBV15; D gene: TRBD1; J gene: TRBJ1-4; clone size: -; CDR3 DNA: TGTGCCACCAGCTGGACAGGGGGGGTCCTTAATGAAAAACTGTTTTTT; CDR3 protein: CATSWTGGVLNEKLFF
V gene: TRBV27; D gene: -; J gene: TRBJ1-5; clone size: -; CDR3 DNA: TGTGCCAGCAGTTTAGTAACCGGGGGCAATCAGCCCCAGCATTTT; CDR3 protein: CASSLVTGGNQPQHF
V gene: TRBV7-6; D gene: TRBD1; J gene: TRBJ2-1; clone size: -; CDR3 DNA: TGTGCCAGCAGCTTAGGGCAGACAGGGGGGTCCTACAATGAGCAGTTCTTC; CDR3 protein: CASSLGQTGGSYNEQFF
V gene: TRBV21-1; D gene: -; J gene: TRBJ2-7; clone size: few; CDR3 DNA: TGTGCCAGCAGCTTCCGAAGGGCTAGCGACTACGAGCAGTACTTC; CDR3 protein: CASSFRRASDYEQYF
V gene: TRBV15; D gene: TRBD1; J gene: TRBJ1-3; clone size: -; CDR3 DNA: TGTGCCACCAGCCCCGGGGGGACAGACTCTGGAAACACCATATATTTT; CDR3 protein: CATSPGGTDSGNTIYF
V gene: TRBV3-1/TRBV3-2; D gene: -; J gene: TRBJ1-4; clone size: once; CDR3 DNA: TGTGCCAGCAGCCACGGCTCGGGATTGTTTTTT; CDR3 protein: CASSHGSGLFF
V gene: TRBV19; D gene: -; J gene: TRBJ2-7; clone size: -; CDR3 DNA: TGTGCCAGTAGTATCGGCGGCTACGAGCAGTACTTC; CDR3 protein: CASSIGGYEQYF
V gene: TRBV28; D gene: -; J gene: TRBJ2-7; clone size: -; CDR3 DNA: TGTGCCAGCCTCACACCACCCCGGGAGCAGTACTTC; CDR3 protein: CASLTPPREQYF
V gene: TRBV28; D gene: -; J gene: TRBJ2-2; clone size: few; CDR3 DNA: TGTGCCAGCAGCCCCCCGGGACACAACACCGGGGAGCTGTTTTTT; CDR3 protein: CASSPPGHNTGELFF
V gene: TRBV28; D gene: -; J gene: TRBJ1-3; clone size: -; CDR3 DNA: TGTGCCAGCAGTCCGGGGAGCACTGGAAACACCATATATTTT; CDR3 protein: CASSPGSTGNTIYF
V gene: TRBV3-1/TRBV3-2; D gene: -; J gene: TRBJ1-6; clone size: few; CDR3 DNA: TGTGCCAGCAGCCAAGATAGGACGAATTCACCCCTCCACTTT; CDR3 protein: CASSQDRTNSPLHF
V gene: TRBV27; D gene: -; J gene: TRBJ1-6; clone size: -; CDR3 DNA: TGTGCCAGCAGTTTATCGGCAGGCCGCTCCTATAATTCACCCCTCCACTTT; CDR3 protein: CASSLSAGRSYNSPLHF
V gene: TRBV7-9; D gene: -; J gene: TRBJ1-2; clone size: -; CDR3 DNA: TGTGCCAGCAGTTCTAGACAGGACTATGGCTACACCTTC; CDR3 protein: CASSSRQDYGYTF
V gene: TRBV5-1; D gene: TRBD1; J gene: TRBJ1-1; clone size: -; CDR3 DNA: TGCGCCAGCAGTGGACAGGGGTACACTGAAGCTTTCTTT; CDR3 protein: CASSGQGYTEAFF
V gene: TRBV5-6; D gene: -; J gene: TRBJ2-7; clone size: -; CDR3 DNA: TGTGCCAGCAGTGACATAACCTACGAGCAGTACTTC; CDR3 protein: CASSDITYEQYF
V gene: TRBV6-1; D gene: TRBD1; J gene: TRBJ2-3; clone size: -; CDR3 DNA: TGTGCCAGCAGTGAATGGACAGGTAGCACAGATACGCAGTATTTT; CDR3 protein: CASSEWTGSTDTQYF
V gene: TRBV7-9; D gene: TRBD1; J gene: TRBJ1-3; clone size: -; CDR3 DNA: TGTGCCAGCAGTCCCCGGGACAGGGGCGCTGGAAACACCATATATTTT; CDR3 protein: CASSPRDRGAGNTIYF
V gene: TRBV28; D gene: -; J gene: TRBJ1-2; clone size: -; CDR3 DNA: TGTGCCAGCAGGCGAGGGACCTATGGCTACACCTTC; CDR3 protein: CASRRGTYGYTF
V gene: TRBV2; D gene: -; J gene: TRBJ2-7; clone size: -; CDR3 DNA: TGTGCCAGCAGGGACTTAGGATCCTACGAGCAGTACTTC; CDR3 protein: CASRDLGSYEQYF
V gene: TRBV29-1; D gene: -; J gene: TRBJ2-1; clone size: -; CDR3 DNA: TGCAGCACCACGACAATCCCAGAAAACAATGAGCAGTTCTTC; CDR3 protein: CSTTTIPENNEQFF
V gene: TRBV19; D gene: TRBD1; J gene: TRBJ1-1; clone size: once; CDR3 DNA: TGTGCCAGTTCGAGGGGGGCTGACAGGGTGGGTGCTGAAGCTTTCTTT; CDR3 protein: CASSRGADRVGAEAFF
V gene: TRBV27; D gene: -; J gene: TRBJ1-1; clone size: -; CDR3 DNA: TGTGCCAGCAGTTTCTCGACAGCGGCTGAAGCTTTCTTT; CDR3 protein: CASSFSTAAEAFF
V gene: TRBV5-1; D gene: -; J gene: TRBJ2-2; clone size: -; CDR3 DNA: TGCGCCAGCAGCGAAGGGACATCCAACACCGGGGAGCTGTTTTTT; CDR3 protein: CASSEGTSNTGELFF
V gene: TRBV6-5; D gene: TRBD2; J gene: TRBJ2-7; clone size: -; CDR3 DNA: TGTGCCAGCAGTTATTGGGGGGGCGAGCAGTACTTC; CDR3 protein: CASSYWGGEQYF
V gene: TRBV19; D gene: -; J gene: TRBJ1-2; clone size: -; CDR3 DNA: TGTGCCAGTAGTACTACCATTACTCCTCGATACGGCTACACCTTC; CDR3 protein: CASSTTITPRYGYTF
V gene: TRBV5-4; D gene: TRBD2; J gene: TRBJ2-1; clone size: -; CDR3 DNA: TGTGCCAGCAGCTTGGGAGGTAGCGGGGCCTACAATGAGCAGTTCTTC; CDR3 protein: CASSLGGSGAYNEQFF
V gene: TRBV6-5; D gene: -; J gene: TRBJ1-5; clone size: -; CDR3 DNA: TGTGCCAGCAGTTACTCCACCTATAGCAATCAGCCCCAGCATTTT; CDR3 protein: CASSYSTYSNQPQHF
V gene: TRBV7-9; D gene: -; J gene: TRBJ1-3; clone size: -; CDR3 DNA: TGTGCCAGCAGCCTCGTAGGGGACCCGGACTCTGGAAACACCATATATTTT; CDR3 protein: CASSLVGDPDSGNTIYF
V gene: TRBV3-1/TRBV3-2; D gene: TRBD1; J gene: TRBJ1-1; clone size: -; CDR3 DNA: TGTGCCAGCAGCCGGACAGGGGAGAGGACTGAAGCTTTCTTT; CDR3 protein: CASSRTGERTEAFF
V gene: TRBV10-1; D gene: TRBD1; J gene: TRBJ1-1; clone size: few; CDR3 DNA: TGCGCCAGCAGTTCTACAGGGGGTTCCACTGAAGCTTTCTTT; CDR3 protein: CASSSTGGSTEAFF